One T cell receptor (beta chain) is described in this entry. This entry is derived from a study of blood T cell repertoires in COVID-19. J lost 2 bases, V lost 4 bases, and 1 base had no gene match. Germline lookup yields CDR1 SGHRS and CDR2 YFSETQ. The CDR3 runs to 14 residues. Libraries were prepared by immunoSEQ multiplex PCR; TCRdb keeps only in-frame clonotypes and omits some of them. The data show 120,000 or so clones, roughly 90% seen once. This TCR was recovered from a man aged 55 to 70 with COVID-19, enrolled during active disease. This sequence joins TRBV5-1 and TRBJ2-7; TRBD2 aligns across 12 bases. Sequenced input: peripheral blood. The CDR3 sequence is CASSRTSGTYEQYF. CDR3 coding DNA: TGCGCCAGCAGCAGGACTAGCGGGACCTACGAGCAGTACTTC.